This T cell receptor (beta chain) is drawn from a study of blood T cell repertoires in COVID-19. Profiling relied on immunoSEQ multiplex PCR, and the TCRdb table lists in-frame clones only, not all of them. This table holds 150,000 to 200,000 clones, under 80% found once. Participants spanned ages about 18 to 90 years and resided in 20 to 25 US areas. Germline assignment: CDR1 LNHDA and CDR2 SQIVND (reference sequence). The CDR3 runs to 14 residues. Trimming left V 4 bases short and J 6 bases short, with 13 bases between. The V gene is TRBV19, the J gene TRBJ2-1; D may be TRBD1 (6 bases). This TCR was recovered from a woman between 45 and 65 years old with acute COVID-19. The sequenced sample consisted of PBMCs or T cells enriched from blood (not recorded which). The DNA of the CDR3 is TGTGCCAGTAGTAGGCAGGGGCTGGGCAATGAGCAGTTCTTC. The encoded protein is CASSRQGLGNEQFF.